The T cell receptor (beta chain) described here comes from a study of Tregs in tolerant kidney transplant recipients. TCRdb's copy holds only in-frame clones and misses some; the assay was immunoSEQ multiplex PCR. The table has under 300,000 clones, around 82% seen once. The CDR3 consists of 15 residues. V lost 3 bases, J lost 2 bases, and 11 bases lay in between. The germline V gene has CDR1 MDHEN and CDR2 SYDVKM. Thawed PBMCs were FACS-sorted into unstimulated CD4+CD25+CD127- regulatory T cells, CD4+CD25- non-regulatory cells, CD4 and CD8 cells. In this sample, this clone turned up a few times. Its antigen is not identified. Findings of the study overall: Activated donor B cell expansion appeared to reveal the most relevant donor-specific TCRbeta repertoire. Few patients were studied, so findings need validation in larger groups. This study did not directly address biological reproducibility.

This chain links TRBV28 with TRBJ1-5; D is unresolved. The TCR comes from a human donor in good health. The sequencing sample was made of CD4+ T cells from blood. CDR3 protein: CASSLGSGGNQPQHF. DNA of the CDR3: TGTGCCAGCAGTTTGGGGTCCGGGGGCAATCAGCCCCAGCATTTT.